Following are 18 T cell receptor beta chains from one sample sequenced in a study of cytomegalovirus exposure and HLA in healthy donors. Researchers ran the PCR with 60 Vbeta and 13 Jbeta primers. Using immunoSEQ multiplex PCR, the repertoire was profiled, and TCRdb retains in-frame clones only, with some absent. The sample includes about 170,000 clones, 84% of them seen just once. Sequenced: PBMCs. All receptors derive from a boy aged 2-9 years in good health and CMV-seronegative.

This rearrangement joins TRBV2 to TRBJ1-5; a possible D gene is TRBD1 (5 bases). The length of the CDR3 is 12 residues. Between the trimmed V and J ends, which lost 5 bases and 6 bases, there was a span of 8 bases. Germline V gene sequence: CDR1 SNHLY, CDR2 FYNNEI. The CDR3 DNA sequence: TGTGCCAGCAGTTTGACAGCTCAGCCCCAGCATTTT. It yields the protein CASSLTAQPQHF.

The DNA for the CDR3 is TGTGCCTGGAGTGGCGGGCCACTTTCCTACGAGCAGTACTTC. Translated, it gives CAWSGGPLSYEQYF. The chain carries TRBV30 and TRBJ2-7, with a weak D call TRBD2 (5 bases). Germline V lookup: CDR1 GTSNPN, CDR2 SVGIG (reference sequence). V lost 1 base to trimming and J lost 1 base, with 11 bases between them. This CDR3 is 14 amino acids long.

This clone occurred a few times. The V and J genes are TRBV10-1 and TRBJ1-1, with 7 bases identical to TRBD1. Trimming removed 5 bases from V and 4 bases from J; junction bases left unmatched: 4. CDR3 length: 13 amino acids. CDR1 and CDR2 from the germline V gene are WNHNN and SYGVQD (reference sequence). As DNA, the CDR3 is TGCGCCAGCAGTACCAACAGGGGCACTGAAGCTTTCTTT. Translation: CASSTNRGTEAFF.

The V gene is TRBV2, the J gene TRBJ2-7, with 9 bases lining up with TRBD2. V trimming: 7 bases; J trimming: 1 base; junction bases outside the gene matches: 8. The germline V gene encodes CDR1 SNHLY and CDR2 FYNNEI. This CDR3 is built from 15 residues. The CDR3 DNA sequence: TGTGCCAGCACCCCCCGGCTAGCGGGATCCTACGAGCAGTACTTC. Translated, it gives CASTPRLAGSYEQYF.

The gene calls are TRBV6-5 and TRBJ2-1, with TRBD2 matching over 8 bases. Trimming at V came to 8 bases and at J to 1 base, leaving 7 bases not matched to a gene. The CDR3 has 15 residues. Germline CDR1 MNHEY, CDR2 SVGAGI. As DNA, the CDR3 is TGTGCCAGCGGCATTAGCGGGACGTCCTACAATGAGCAGTTCTTC. Encoded protein: CASGISGTSYNEQFF.

This chain joins TRBV7-9 and TRBJ2-7; D possibly corresponds to TRBD2 (5 bases). This CDR3 comprises 14 residues. CDR1 and CDR2 from the germline V gene are SEHNR and FQNEAQ (reference sequence). Between the trimmed V and J ends, which lost 0 bases and 5 bases, there was a span of 11 bases. The CDR3 DNA follows: TGTGCCAGCAGCTTAGCAAACGGGGTGGACGAGCAGTACTTC. Protein sequence: CASSLANGVDEQYF.

V usage is TRBV5-4 and J usage is TRBJ2-7; D is perhaps TRBD1 (6 bases). Trimming pared 4 bases from V and 3 bases from J, leaving 20 bases between. Germline V gives CDR1 SGHNT, CDR2 YYREEE (reference sequence). The CDR3 spans 16 residues. CDR3 nucleotide sequence: TGTGCCAGCAGCATGGGGGCCGGACAGAGTCTCTACGAGCAGTACTTC. As protein: CASSMGAGQSLYEQYF.

This clone was found once. CDR3 sequence reads: CASSSGTSYSNQPQHF. The CDR3 DNA reads as TGTGCCAGTAGCAGCGGGACATCATATAGCAATCAGCCCCAGCATTTT. This rearrangement joins TRBV19 to TRBJ1-5; TRBD1 is a possible D gene (6 bases). The germline V gene has CDR1 LNHDA and CDR2 SQIVND (reference sequence). V gave up 6 bases and J gave up 0 bases, with 15 bases separating them. The CDR3 totals 16 residues.

The chain couples TRBV10-1 to TRBJ2-5, with TRBD2 matching 12 bases. Germline-derived CDR1 and CDR2 are WNHNN and SYGVQD (reference sequence). J lost 2 bases, V lost 2 bases, and 9 bases had no gene match. The CDR3 contains 18 residues. CDR3 in DNA: TGCGCCAGCAGTGAGAGGCTAGCGGGAGGGCGAGGACAAGAGACCCAGTACTTC. It is translated as CASSERLAGGRGQETQYF.

V gene TRBV2 combines with J gene TRBJ2-7, with TRBD1 matching 9 bases. The CDR3 extends over 14 amino acids. Trimming cost V 7 bases and J 2 bases; bases outside gene matches: 6. From germline, CDR1 is SNHLY and CDR2 FYNNEI. The CDR3 reads CASIYRTGAYEQYF. The CDR3 region has the DNA TGTGCCAGCATCTATCGGACAGGGGCCTACGAGCAGTACTTC.

V gene TRBV2 combines with J gene TRBJ2-1, with a tentative D call TRBD2 (5 bases). Germline V gives CDR1 SNHLY, CDR2 FYNNEI. The CDR3 is 13 amino acids. V was clipped by 2 bases and J by 6 bases, with 8 bases between them. CDR3 nucleotide sequence: TGTGCCAGCAGTGAATATCGGGGCAATGAGCAGTTCTTC. Translation gives CASSEYRGNEQFF.

The CDR3 sequence: CASSFSPNTEAFF. The CDR3 nucleotides read TGTGCCAGCAGTTTTAGCCCGAACACTGAAGCTTTCTTT. The V gene is TRBV27, the J gene TRBJ1-1; D gene unclear. Germline assignment: CDR1 MNHEY and CDR2 SMNVEV (reference sequence). V lost 3 bases and J lost 1, with 6 bases in between. The CDR3 loop spans 13 amino acids.

In regard to this clone: An end of the junction differs from the germline gene, which may be a read error. This chain joins TRBV7-7 and TRBJ2-5; possibly TRBD2 for D (5 bases). Germline CDR1 SSHAT, CDR2 FNYEAQ (reference sequence). The CDR3 is 14 residues long. CDR3 sequence (DNA): TGTGCTAGCAGCTTCGGAGGTATCCAAGAGACCCAGTACTTC. It translates to CASSFGGIQETQYF.

The CDR3 DNA reads TGTGCCTGGAGGGGGAGCCCGGCAGGCGAGCAGTACTTC. Encoded protein: CAWRGSPAGEQYF. The rearrangement joins TRBV30 to TRBJ2-5; possibly TRBD2 for D (5 bases). The J call is doubtful: the DNA matches TRBJ2-7 better. This CDR3 comprises 13 residues. CDR1 is GTSNPN, CDR2 SVGIG, per germline (reference sequence).

The chain joins TRBV7-9 to TRBJ2-3, with 11 bases that match TRBD2. CDR3 size: 14 residues. With 5 bases clipped from V and 13 bases from J, the junction kept 11 bases outside the gene matches. Germline-derived CDR1 and CDR2 are SEHNR and FQNEAQ (reference sequence). In nucleotides, the CDR3 is TGTGCCAGCAGCCCAGGGACTAGCGGAGCTGGCGAGTATTTT. This gives the protein CASSPGTSGAGEYF. Full variable domain (remainder filled in from reference TRBV7-9 and TRBJ2-3): DTGVSQNPRHKITKRGQNVTFRCDPISEHNRLYWYRQTLGQGPEFLTYFQNEAQLEKSRLLSDRFSAERPKGSFSTLEIQRTEQGDSAMYLCASSPGTSGAGEYFGPGTRLTVL.

This rearrangement joins TRBV4-2 to TRBJ1-2, with D unresolved. The V and J ends lost 1 base and 3 bases respectively, with 12 bases between them. The CDR3 runs to 15 residues. CDR1 is LGHNA, CDR2 YNFKEQ, per germline. The CDR3 DNA sequence: TGTGCCAGCAGCCAAGTACGGGAGCTCTACTATGGCTACACCTTC. It is translated as CASSQVRELYYGYTF.

The rearrangement uses TRBV4-1 and TRBJ2-5; 9 nucleotides line up with TRBD2. In germline, CDR1 is MGHRA, CDR2 YSYEKL. V lost 3 bases and J lost 1; bases outside the gene matches: 9. The CDR3 length is 17 residues. The CDR3 sequence: CASSQPTGTSFQETQYF. The CDR3 coding sequence is TGCGCCAGCAGCCAGCCTACCGGGACTAGCTTCCAAGAGACCCAGTACTTC.

The chain combines TRBV4-1 with TRBJ2-1; weak D call: TRBD1 (5 bases). Deletions cut 0 bases from V and 6 bases from J, with 18 bases between. CDR1 is MGHRA, CDR2 YSYEKL, per germline. The CDR3 consists of 17 residues. In DNA form, the CDR3 reads TGCGCCAGCAGCCAAGATGGGTCCCAGGGAATAGGCAATGAGCAGTTCTTC. It specifies CASSQDGSQGIGNEQFF.